This entry lists 3 T cell receptor beta chains sequenced from one sample in a study of blood T cell repertoires in COVID-19. Sequenced by immunoSEQ multiplex PCR; TCRdb stores in-frame clones only, minus some. The table shows around 300,000 clones, with more than 75% occurring only once. The sequencing input was PBMCs or T cells enriched from blood (not recorded which). The receptors originated from a woman aged 60-75 years in a cohort exposed to, infected with or recovered from COVID-19 (not recorded which).

The CDR3 loop is CASSVGPERQPQHF. Written as DNA, the CDR3 is TGTGCCAGCAGCGTAGGCCCCGAACGGCAGCCCCAGCATTTT. This chain joins TRBV9 and TRBJ1-5; D is unclear. The CDR3 consists of 14 residues. The germline V gene encodes CDR1 SGDLS and CDR2 YYNGEE. Trimming took off 0 bases at V and 7 bases at J, with 11 bases between the two ends.

The chain carries TRBV5-4 and TRBJ2-1; 8 nucleotides match TRBD2. The CDR3 spans 16 residues. The junction had 7 bases not matched to a gene; V was cut back by 5 bases and J by 0 bases. Per germline, CDR1 SGHNT and CDR2 YYREEE (reference sequence). This CDR3 is CASRLAGSLSYNEQFF. CDR3 sequence (DNA): TGTGCCAGCAGATTAGCGGGATCCCTCTCCTACAATGAGCAGTTCTTC.

V and J are TRBV2 and TRBJ1-3; 7 positions agree with TRBD1. The germline gives CDR1 SNHLY, CDR2 FYNNEI. V was pared by 7 bases and J by 0 bases, with 9 bases of the junction left unmatched. The CDR3 is 16 residues long. CDR3 residues: CASTPDRASSGNTIYF. DNA of the CDR3: TGTGCCAGCACTCCAGACAGGGCCAGCTCTGGAAACACCATATATTTT.